These T cell receptor beta chains were read from a single sample in a study of OX40 agonist ivuxolimab in advanced cancers. TCRdb keeps only in-frame clones here, not all; method: immunoSEQ multiplex PCR. The table lists roughly 77,000 clones, roughly 92% of them singletons. Sample: CD4+ or CD8+ T cells sorted from blood, taken in a trial of the OX40 agonist ivuxolimab. All receptors derive from an adult with an advanced solid tumor such as melanoma, head and neck, liver or kidney cancer. Both conserved end residues are part of each CDR3. The D gene is left open where the match is weak. Clone sizes are given selectively: once, few, many, or a class where the clone is expanded.

clone_size d_call j_call v_call cdr3_aa cdr3_nt
NA TRBD2 TRBJ2-1 TRBV13 CASSSIGAGGSYNEQFF TGTGCCAGCAGCTCCATAGGGGCGGGGGGGTCCTACAATGAGCAGTTCTTC
NA TRBD2 TRBJ2-1 TRBV27 CASSLLAGGNSPYNEQFF TGTGCCAGCAGTCTACTAGCGGGGGGAAACAGCCCCTACAATGAGCAGTTCTTC
NA TRBD1 TRBJ1-6 TRBV7-9 CASSRQGTYNSPLHF TGTGCCAGCAGCCGACAGGGGACCTATAATTCACCCCTCCACTTT
NA TRBD2 TRBJ2-1 TRBV19 CATERGSSYNEQFF TGTGCCACTGAGCGGGGGAGCTCCTACAATGAGCAGTTCTTC
NA NA TRBJ2-3 TRBV4-1 CASSQDQVRDTQYF TGCGCCAGCAGCCAAGATCAAGTTAGAGATACGCAGTATTTT
NA NA TRBJ1-1 TRBV19 CASSNLRGKTEAFF TGTGCCAGTAGTAATCTTAGGGGGAAAACTGAAGCTTTCTTT
NA NA TRBJ2-3 TRBV9 CASSEEPSWIATDTQYF TGTGCCAGCAGCGAGGAGCCTAGCTGGATAGCGACAGATACGCAGTATTTT
NA NA TRBJ2-7 TRBV11-2 CASSSGPRWYF TGTGCCAGCAGCTCAGGGCCCCGATGGTACTTC
NA NA TRBJ2-6 TRBV7-9 CASSSTWEGAEGANVLTF TGTGCCAGCAGCTCTACCTGGGAAGGGGCCGAAGGGGCCAACGTCCTGACTTTC
NA TRBD1 TRBJ2-5 TRBV9 CASSLGTGGEETQYF TGTGCCAGCAGCCTCGGGACAGGGGGGGAAGAGACCCAGTACTTC
NA NA TRBJ1-3 TRBV6-4 CASSYGGSGNTIYF TGTGCCAGCAGTTACGGGGGTTCTGGAAACACCATATATTTT
NA NA TRBJ2-1 TRBV4-1 CASSLRGDPYNEQFF TGCGCCAGCAGCCTAAGAGGGGATCCCTACAATGAGCAGTTCTTC
NA NA TRBJ2-7 TRBV6-5 CASSYSNSYYEQYF TGTGCCAGCAGTTACTCGAACAGCTACTACGAGCAGTACTTC
NA NA TRBJ1-3 TRBV27 CASSSGRRNTIYF TGTGCCAGCAGTTCCGGTCGGCGGAACACCATATATTTT
NA NA TRBJ2-5 TRBV6-1 CASSARVGSGAQYF TGTGCCAGCAGTGCCCGGGTCGGGTCGGGGGCCCAGTACTTC
NA NA TRBJ2-4 TRBV9 CASSEGFNGKNIQYF TGTGCCAGCAGCGAGGGGTTTAATGGCAAAAACATTCAGTACTTC
NA NA TRBJ1-6 TRBV2 CASRVGTSYNSPLHF TGTGCCAGCAGGGTAGGGACCTCCTATAATTCACCCCTCCACTTT
NA TRBD2 TRBJ2-2 TRBV9 CASSVSGGAAGELFF TGTGCCAGCAGCGTTAGCGGGGGGGCGGCCGGGGAGCTGTTTTTT
NA NA TRBJ1-5 TRBV2 CASSEYSSGESQHF TGTGCCAGCAGTGAATACTCCTCGGGGGAGTCCCAGCATTTT
NA NA TRBJ1-4 TRBV6-6 CASRTGGEDEKLFF TGTGCCAGCAGGACGGGGGGCGAGGATGAAAAACTGTTTTTT
NA TRBD2 TRBJ2-1 TRBV7-9 CVTLGLTQWEQFF TGTGTCACGCTGGGACTAACACAATGGGAGCAGTTCTTC
NA TRBD1 TRBJ1-6 TRBV27 CASSLGTGGFNSPLHF TGTGCCAGCAGTCTAGGGACAGGGGGTTTTAATTCACCCCTCCACTTT
NA TRBD1 TRBJ2-7 TRBV27 CASSYSLGDRGSDEQYF TGTGCCAGCAGTTACTCCTTGGGGGACAGGGGGTCGGACGAGCAGTACTTC
NA TRBD2 TRBJ2-2 TRBV4-1 CASSDSGGAVGELFF TGCGCCAGCAGCGATAGCGGGGGGGCGGTCGGGGAGCTGTTTTTT
NA NA TRBJ1-5 TRBV7-9 CASSLEGGAQPQHF TGTGCCAGCAGCTTAGAAGGGGGGGCTCAGCCCCAGCATTTT
NA NA TRBJ2-7 TRBV9 CASSPPIRGKAYEQYF TGTGCCAGCAGCCCTCCCATCAGGGGAAAAGCCTACGAGCAGTACTTC
NA NA TRBJ1-1 TRBV7-9 CASSLVDPRLNTEAFF TGTGCCAGCAGCTTAGTGGACCCCCGCCTGAACACTGAAGCTTTCTTT
NA TRBD1 TRBJ2-7 TRBV18 CASSPLDRAYEQYF TGTGCCAGCTCACCTTTGGACAGGGCCTACGAGCAGTACTTC
few NA TRBJ1-6 TRBV9 CASSVGGPNSPLHF TGTGCCAGCAGCGTAGGAGGTCCCAATTCACCCCTCCACTTT
NA NA TRBJ1-2 TRBV6-5 CASSYQSGYGYTF TGTGCCAGCAGTTACCAATCCGGCTATGGCTACACCTTC
NA TRBD1 TRBJ2-3 TRBV5-4 CASSLDKFLPGQGVGYTQYF TGTGCCAGCAGCTTGGATAAATTTTTACCGGGACAGGGAGTTGGGTATACGCAGTATTTT
NA NA TRBJ1-4 TRBV15 CATSRDGGEVFF TGTGCCACCAGCAGAGATGGTGGGGAGGTTTTTTTT
NA TRBD1 TRBJ1-1 TRBV15 CATSSSQGIGTEAFF TGTGCCACCAGCAGCTCACAGGGGATAGGTACTGAAGCTTTCTTT
once NA TRBJ1-1 TRBV21-1 CASSKGRGRDRGCSGHTEAFF TGTGCCAGCAGCAAAGGTCGAGGGAGGGACAGGGGGTGCTCGGGGCACACTGAAGCTTTCTTT
once TRBD1 TRBJ2-7 TRBV30 CAWSSGQSYEQYF TGTGCCTGGAGTTCGGGACAGTCCTACGAGCAGTACTTC
NA NA TRBJ2-3 TRBV7-9 CASSLEQGTDTQYF TGTGCCAGCAGCTTAGAGCAGGGCACAGATACGCAGTATTTT
NA TRBD1 TRBJ1-3 TRBV5-6 CASSFQTGGWSGNTIYF TGTGCCAGCAGCTTCCAAACAGGGGGCTGGTCTGGAAACACCATATATTTT
NA TRBD1 TRBJ1-2 TRBV29-1 CSVIPGTGINYGYTF TGCAGCGTTATCCCCGGGACAGGGATAAACTATGGCTACACCTTC
NA TRBD2 TRBJ2-7 TRBV10-3 CAISEGRDSYYEQYF TGTGCCATCAGCGAAGGGAGGGACTCTTACTACGAGCAGTACTTC
NA NA TRBJ2-7 TRBV5-4 CASSAGLASTYEQYF TGTGCCAGCAGCGCAGGTCTAGCGAGTACCTACGAGCAGTACTTC
NA NA TRBJ2-5 TRBV19 CASSIVGSETQYF TGTGCCAGTAGTATAGTGGGTAGTGAGACCCAGTACTTC
NA NA TRBJ1-5 TRBV10-3 CAISESTVMEGNQPQHF TGTGCCATCAGTGAGTCGACAGTTATGGAAGGCAATCAGCCCCAGCATTTT
once NA TRBJ1-2 TRBV29-1 CSVGGAVYGYTF TGCAGCGTTGGGGGGGCAGTTTATGGCTACACCTTC
NA TRBD1 TRBJ2-1 TRBV5-1 CASSLVRQGYNNEQFF TGCGCCAGCAGCTTGGTCCGACAGGGATACAACAATGAGCAGTTCTTC
NA TRBD1 TRBJ1-5 TRBV10-1 CASKPTPDTGGGNQPQHF TGCGCCAGCAAGCCGACCCCGGATACAGGGGGCGGGAATCAGCCCCAGCATTTT
once NA TRBJ2-3 TRBV7-7 CASSRGLPGDTQYF TGTGCTAGCAGCCGGGGACTGCCGGGGGATACGCAGTATTTT
NA NA TRBJ1-2 TRBV6-6 CASTAVGPSYGYTF TGTGCCAGCACCGCAGTCGGTCCCTCCTATGGCTACACCTTC
NA TRBD2 TRBJ2-3 TRBV7-6 CASSLGTSGSDTQYF TGTGCCAGCAGCCTTGGGACTAGCGGATCAGATACGCAGTATTTT
NA TRBD2 TRBJ2-5 TRBV11-2 CASSLGPTGGEETQYF TGTGCCAGCAGCTTAGGGCCTACGGGGGGGGAAGAGACCCAGTACTTC
NA TRBD1 TRBJ2-7 TRBV5-1 CASSPGTGPDEQYF TGCGCCAGCAGCCCCGGGACAGGGCCCGACGAGCAGTACTTC
NA NA TRBJ1-1 TRBV19 CASGLQGIYTEAFF TGTGCCAGTGGACTACAGGGTATCTACACTGAAGCTTTCTTT
once NA TRBJ2-7 TRBV7-9 CASSPHSTDSSYEQYF TGTGCCAGCAGCCCCCACTCGACAGATAGCTCCTACGAGCAGTACTTC
NA NA TRBJ1-5 TRBV7-8 CASSLALIRTPGQPQHF TGTGCCAGCAGCTTAGCGCTCATCCGGACACCGGGGCAGCCCCAGCATTTT
NA TRBD2 TRBJ2-3 TRBV10-3 CAISGIAGGQDTQYF TGTGCCATCAGTGGAATAGCGGGGGGCCAGGATACGCAGTATTTT
NA NA TRBJ1-2 TRBV10-3 CAISESMSDGNTF TGTGCCATCAGTGAGTCGATGTCGGATGGCAACACCTTC